This T cell receptor (beta chain) derives from a study of T cells after somatic rescue of genetic block. Profiling relied on immunoSEQ multiplex PCR, and the TCRdb table lists in-frame clones only, not all of them. The repertoire has fewer than 900 clones, under 55% of them found once; the top ten carry 55%. The CDR3 runs 14 residues. V was shortened by 5 bases and J by 4 bases, with 14 bases between the two germline ends. Germline lookup yields CDR1 LGHNA and CDR2 YNFKEQ. The TCR was taken from a girl less than two years old. Input material: peripheral blood mononuclear cells (PBMCs). The chain employs TRBV4-2 and TRBJ1-1, with no clear D. In DNA, the CDR3 is TGTGCCAGCAGCTTAAATGCGGCCCCCACTGAAGCTTTCTTT. This translates into CASSLNAAPTEAFF.